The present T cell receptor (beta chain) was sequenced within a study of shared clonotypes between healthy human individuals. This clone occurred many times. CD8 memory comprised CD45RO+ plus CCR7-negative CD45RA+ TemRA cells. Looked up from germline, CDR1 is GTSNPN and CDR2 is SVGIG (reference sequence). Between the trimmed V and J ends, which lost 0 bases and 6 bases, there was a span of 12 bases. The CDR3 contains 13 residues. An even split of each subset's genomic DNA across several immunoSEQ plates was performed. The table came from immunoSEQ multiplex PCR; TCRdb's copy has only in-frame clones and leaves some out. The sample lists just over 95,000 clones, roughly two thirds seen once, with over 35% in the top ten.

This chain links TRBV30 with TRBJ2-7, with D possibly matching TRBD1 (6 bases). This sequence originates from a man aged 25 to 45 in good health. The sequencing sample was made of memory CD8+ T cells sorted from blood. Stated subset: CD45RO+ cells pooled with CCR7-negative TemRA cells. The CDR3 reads CAWSVARGGEQYF. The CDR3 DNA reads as TGTGCCTGGAGTGTAGCCAGGGGCGGCGAGCAGTACTTC.